The 10 T cell receptor beta chains given below trace back to one sample, sequenced in a study of breast tumors, draining lymph nodes, adjacent tissues (dated by TCRdb to between 2015 and 2016). The axillary draining lymph nodes of breast cancer patients were the source of the lymph node samples. Libraries were constructed by multiplex PCR. The instrument given in TCRdb is Illumina HiSeq 2000. Using fastp trimming at Q25 and MiXCR clonotype assembly, TCRdb reanalyzed the public sequencing data and kept in-frame beta chains. Every CDR3 protein is listed once, alongside the most common genes and DNA of its rows. The sample table shows some 250,000 distinct CDR3 sequences, and under 40% are seen once. The ten most abundant clones make up approximately 3.5% of the sample. Sequenced material: axillary lymph node tissue. These receptors were taken from a female donor with breast cancer. Some clones in this sample may be carry-over from other donors' samples.

On this clonotype: Its ends do not fully match the called genes, so a read error is possible. V gene TRBV7-7 combines with J gene TRBJ2-3; 10 nucleotides match TRBD2. The CDR3 consists of 15 residues. Looked up from germline, CDR1 is SSHAT and CDR2 is FNYEAQ (reference sequence). The CDR3 protein is CASSFPSGGGSSQYF. The CDR3 DNA sequence: TGTGCTAGCAGCTTTCCCAGCGGGGGGGGCAGTTCGCAGTATTTT.

This clonotype was recorded many times. This chain joins TRBV5-6 and TRBJ1-3; D not certain. Trimming removed 4 bases from V and 0 bases from J, with 11 bases in between. The CDR3 extends over 15 amino acids. CDR1 and CDR2 (germline): SGHDT, YYEEEE. In nucleotides, the CDR3 is TGTGCCAGCAGCCCTGGGATCCTCTCTGGAAACACCATATATTTT. It encodes CASSPGILSGNTIYF.

V usage is TRBV7-8 and J usage is TRBJ2-5; a possible D gene is TRBD2 (6 bases). This CDR3 is built from 17 residues. Trimming stripped 5 bases from V and 4 bases from J, with 23 bases between. CDR1 SGHVS and CDR2 FQNEAQ come from the germline V gene. The CDR3 spells CASSRGSGQGGGETQYF. The CDR3 coding sequence is TGTGCCAGCAGCCGAGGGTCTGGGCAGGGAGGTGGAGAGACCCAGTACTTC.

This clonotype has a count of ten or more. This rearrangement joins TRBV7-2 to TRBJ2-3; 8 nucleotides line up with TRBD2. The CDR3 loop spans 16 amino acids. The J segment lost 0 bases and the V segment lost 8 bases, leaving 10 bases of the junction unmatched. The germline CDR1 and CDR2 sequences are SGHTA and FQGNSA. CDR3 loop: CASSKRLASSTDTQYF. The CDR3 DNA is TGTGCCAGCTCCAAGCGACTAGCGTCTAGCACAGATACGCAGTATTTT.

A remark on this clonotype: Being one base from a much bigger clone, this may be a read error. The rearrangement links TRBV20-1 to TRBJ1-6; tentatively, D is TRBD1 (6 bases). CDR1 is DFQATT, CDR2 SNEGSKA, per germline (reference sequence). The V gene lost 4 bases and the J gene lost 10 bases, with 20 bases spanning the gap. The CDR3 sequence is 15 residues long. CDR3 nucleotides: TGCAGTGCTAATTCTCAGGGGACCTCTGCCTCACCCCTCCACTTT. As protein: CSANSQGTSASPLHF.

The V and J genes are TRBV6-6 and TRBJ1-2; 9 bases map to TRBD1. The ends lost 5 bases at V and 8 bases at J; junction bases unmatched: 18. Germline-derived CDR1 and CDR2 are MNHNY and SVGAGI (reference sequence). This CDR3 has 17 amino acids. CDR3 sequence: CASSPRLAGQGTGGYTF. CDR3 bases: TGTGCCAGCAGTCCTAGACTAGCGGGACAGGGAACGGGAGGCTACACCTTC.

The chain carries TRBV15 and TRBJ1-1; weak D call: TRBD1 (5 bases). CDR1 is LNHNV, CDR2 YYDKDF, per germline (reference sequence). Trimming stripped 0 bases from V and 4 bases from J, with 15 bases between. This CDR3 is built from 16 residues. In nucleotides, the CDR3 is TGTGCCACCAGCAGAGATGTGGCAGGGACCGGCACTGAAGCTTTCTTT. The encoded protein is CATSRDVAGTGTEAFF.

This clonotype was seen many times. The chain is built from TRBV20-1 and TRBJ2-3; the D gene is possibly TRBD2 (6 bases). The CDR3 runs 16 residues. Germline CDR1 and CDR2: DFQATT and SNEGSKA (reference sequence). The ends were cut back, 1 base at V and 2 bases at J, with 16 bases in the middle. This CDR3 reads CSARGRRAGSTDTQYF. The CDR3 DNA reads as TGCAGTGCTAGAGGCCGGAGGGCGGGGTCCACAGATACGCAGTATTTT.

This clonotype was recorded many times. V gene TRBV30 combines with J gene TRBJ2-7, with 7 bases identical to TRBD1. The length of the CDR3 is 14 residues. The germline V gene has CDR1 GTSNPN and CDR2 SVGIG (reference sequence). V lost 2 bases and J lost 3; bases outside the gene matches: 7. The CDR3 reads CAWSTPPGGYEQYF. CDR3 nucleotides: TGTGCCTGGAGTACTCCCCCAGGGGGCTACGAGCAGTACTTC.

This clonotype was recorded many times. The rearrangement links TRBV20-1 to TRBJ2-5; perhaps TRBD1 as D (6 bases). The CDR3 covers 14 residues. Germline V lookup: CDR1 DFQATT, CDR2 SNEGSKA (reference sequence). V dropped 5 bases and J dropped 2 bases, with 15 bases sitting between them. The CDR3 reads CSASPGHQQETQYF. The CDR3 DNA is TGCAGTGCTTCACCGGGACACCAACAAGAGACCCAGTACTTC.